The 13 T cell receptor beta chains presented below share a single source sample, sequenced in a study of cytomegalovirus exposure and HLA in healthy donors. The assay was immunoSEQ multiplex PCR, and TCRdb's table has in-frame clones only and misses some. Among 120,000 to 150,000 clones listed, over 80% were seen once. The sequenced material came from PBMCs. The receptors stem from a man aged 18 to 30 in good health and CMV-seropositive.

J is TRBJ1-5 and V is TRBV13; D gene uncertain. CDR1 is PRHDT and CDR2 is FYEKMQ in the germline V gene (reference sequence). Trimming left V 9 bases short and J 0 bases short, with 15 bases between. The CDR3 has 15 residues. The CDR3 loop reads CARKISNYSNQPQHF. DNA of the CDR3: TGTGCCAGGAAGATTTCTAATTATAGCAATCAGCCCCAGCATTTT.

This sequence joins TRBV5-1 and TRBJ2-5, with D perhaps TRBD2 (6 bases). CDR3 length equals 15 residues. With 0 bases removed from V and 5 bases from J, the gap between germline ends came to 14 bases. Per the germline V gene, CDR1 is SGHRS and CDR2 is YFSETQ. The CDR3 DNA follows: TGCGCCAGCAGCTTGGTTCAGGGAGGTAGCGAGACCCAGTACTTC. This gives the protein CASSLVQGGSETQYF.

This chain links TRBV9 with TRBJ2-2; D remains unclear. The germline V gene encodes CDR1 SGDLS and CDR2 YYNGEE. V was trimmed by 3 bases and J by 0 bases, leaving 18 bases between them. The CDR3 has 18 amino acids. The CDR3 region is CASSDPHRNSANTGELFF. DNA for the CDR3: TGTGCCAGCAGCGACCCCCATCGTAACTCCGCGAACACCGGGGAGCTGTTTTTT. Based on the CDR3 plus reference TRBV9 and TRBJ2-2, the full variable domain is DSGVTQTPKHLITATGQRVTLRCSPRSGDLSVYWYQQSLDQGLQFLIQYYNGEERAKGNILERFSAQQFPDLHSELNLSSLELGDSALYFCASSDPHRNSANTGELFFGEGSRLTVL.

V gene TRBV6-7 combines with J gene TRBJ2-7, with a tentative D call TRBD2 (5 bases). TRBV6-7 is assigned to the ORF class and has an uncertain function. Trimming removed 6 bases from V and 4 bases from J, with 10 bases in between. The CDR3 covers 12 residues. CDR3: CASSHLAYEQYF. CDR3 nucleotides: TGTGCCAGCAGCCATCTAGCTTACGAGCAGTACTTC.

This chain connects TRBV13 to TRBJ1-6; D is perhaps TRBD1 (5 bases). The germline gives CDR1 PRHDT, CDR2 FYEKMQ (reference sequence). V shed 6 bases and J shed 2 bases, with 11 bases lying between them. CDR3 length: 15 residues. The CDR3, as DNA: TGTGCCAGCAGTACCCGGGGGGCCTATAATTCACCCCTCCACTTT. This codes for CASSTRGAYNSPLHF.

The J gene is TRBJ1-3, the V gene TRBV9; D remains ambiguous. The CDR3 is made up of 14 amino acids. V lost 4 bases, J lost 8 bases, and 16 bases lay in between. Germline V lookup: CDR1 SGDLS, CDR2 YYNGEE. CDR3 in amino acids: CASSFKIPPDTIYF. In nucleotides, the CDR3 is TGTGCCAGCAGCTTTAAAATACCCCCGGACACCATATATTTT.

CDR3 nucleotide sequence: TGCGCCAGCAGCCCGGGACAGGGACCTGCCAATGAGCAGTTCTTC. Its protein is CASSPGQGPANEQFF. The chain uses TRBV5-1 and TRBJ2-1; TRBD1 matches 9 bases. V gave up 4 bases and J gave up 6 bases; unmatched junction bases: 8. Germline CDR1 SGHRS, CDR2 YFSETQ. The CDR3 is made up of 15 amino acids.

The chain uses TRBV6-5 and TRBJ2-7; 8 bases fit TRBD2. The CDR3 is 13 amino acids. Per the germline V gene, CDR1 is MNHEY and CDR2 is SVGAGI. The J segment lost 6 bases and the V segment lost 6 bases, leaving 7 bases of the junction unmatched. The CDR3 sequence is CASRRTSSTEQYF. In DNA form, the CDR3 reads TGTGCCAGCAGACGGACTAGCAGCACCGAGCAGTACTTC.

In this sample, this clone turned up once. V and J are TRBV10-3 and TRBJ2-2; 13 nucleotides align to TRBD2. Trimming took 2 bases from V and 7 from J; bases not matched to a gene: 7. The CDR3 has 17 residues. Germline lookup yields CDR1 ENHRY and CDR2 SYGVKD. In DNA, the CDR3 is TGTGCCATCAGTGAGGGACTAGCGGGAGATCTGGGCGGGGAGCTGTTTTTT. The encoded protein is CAISEGLAGDLGGELFF.

The rearrangement uses TRBV5-1 and TRBJ1-4, with 8 positions matching TRBD1. CDR3 length equals 15 residues. The V and J ends lost 0 bases and 3 bases, in that order; junction bases with no gene match: 1. Per germline, CDR1 SGHRS and CDR2 YFSETQ. CDR3 coding DNA: TGCGCCAGCAGCTTGGCACAGGGGGCTAATGAAAAACTGTTTTTT. Its translation is CASSLAQGANEKLFF.

This chain connects TRBV7-2 to TRBJ1-1; a possible D gene is TRBD1 (6 bases). The length of the CDR3 is 15 residues. CDR1 and CDR2 (germline): SGHTA, FQGNSA. V was cut by 7 bases and J by 0 bases, with 15 bases left in between. CDR3 sequence: CASTLTGLVNTEAFF. CDR3 in DNA: TGTGCCAGCACGCTTACAGGGTTAGTGAACACTGAAGCTTTCTTT.

The rearrangement uses TRBV14 and TRBJ2-5; 12 nucleotides line up with TRBD1. J gave up 13 bases and V 4 bases, and 10 bases lay outside the gene matches. CDR3 size: 14 residues. The germline V gene encodes CDR1 SGHDN and CDR2 FVKESK. As DNA, the CDR3 is TGTGCCAGCAGCCCATCCGGGACAGGGGGCCTATCGTACTTC. Protein: CASSPSGTGGLSYF.

The V call is TRBV18, the J call TRBJ2-7; 8 positions match TRBD2. V shed 3 bases, J shed 9 bases, and the junction held 19 bases outside the gene matches. The germline gives CDR1 KGHSH, CDR2 LQKENI. This CDR3 spans 17 amino acids. The DNA for the CDR3 is TGTGCCAGCTCACCCCCCACGGGGGGGTCTGACTACGAGCGGCAGTACTTC. It codes for CASSPPTGGSDYERQYF.